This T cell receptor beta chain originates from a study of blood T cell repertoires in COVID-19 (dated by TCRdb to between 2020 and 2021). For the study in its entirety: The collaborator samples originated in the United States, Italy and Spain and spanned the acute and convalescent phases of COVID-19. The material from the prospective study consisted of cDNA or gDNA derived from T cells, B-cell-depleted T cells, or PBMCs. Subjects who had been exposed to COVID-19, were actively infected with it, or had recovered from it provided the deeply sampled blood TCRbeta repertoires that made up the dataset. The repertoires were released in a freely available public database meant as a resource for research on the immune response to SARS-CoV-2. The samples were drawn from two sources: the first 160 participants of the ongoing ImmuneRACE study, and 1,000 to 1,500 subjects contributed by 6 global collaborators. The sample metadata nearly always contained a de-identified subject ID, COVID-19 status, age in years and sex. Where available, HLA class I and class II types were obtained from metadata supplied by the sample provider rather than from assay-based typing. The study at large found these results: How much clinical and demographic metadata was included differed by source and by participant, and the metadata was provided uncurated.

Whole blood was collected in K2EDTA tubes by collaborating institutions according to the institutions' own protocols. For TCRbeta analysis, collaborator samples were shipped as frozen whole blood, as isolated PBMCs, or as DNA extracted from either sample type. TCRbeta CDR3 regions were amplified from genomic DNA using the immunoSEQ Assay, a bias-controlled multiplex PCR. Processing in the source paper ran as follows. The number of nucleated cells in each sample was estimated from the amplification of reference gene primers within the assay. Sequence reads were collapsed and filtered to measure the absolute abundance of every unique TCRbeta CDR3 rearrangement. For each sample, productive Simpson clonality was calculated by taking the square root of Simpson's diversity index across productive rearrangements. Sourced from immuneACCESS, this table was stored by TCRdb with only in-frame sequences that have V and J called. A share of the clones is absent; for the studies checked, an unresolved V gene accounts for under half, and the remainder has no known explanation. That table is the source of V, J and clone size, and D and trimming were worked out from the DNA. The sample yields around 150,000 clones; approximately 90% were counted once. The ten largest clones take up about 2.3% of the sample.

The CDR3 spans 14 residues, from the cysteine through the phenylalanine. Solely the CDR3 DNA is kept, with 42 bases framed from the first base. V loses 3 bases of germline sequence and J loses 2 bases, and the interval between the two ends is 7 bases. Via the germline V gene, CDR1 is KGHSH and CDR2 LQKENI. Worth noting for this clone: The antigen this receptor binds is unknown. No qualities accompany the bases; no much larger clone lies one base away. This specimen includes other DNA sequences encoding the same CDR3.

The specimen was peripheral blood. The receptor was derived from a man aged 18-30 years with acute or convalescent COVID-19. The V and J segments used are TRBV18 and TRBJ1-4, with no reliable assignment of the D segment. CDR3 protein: CASSPGRTNEKLFF. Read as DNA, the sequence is TGTGCCAGCTCACCGGGGAGGACTAATGAAAAACTGTTTTTT.